Listed below are T cell receptor beta chains from one sample, sequenced in a study of blood T cell repertoires in COVID-19. Method: immunoSEQ multiplex PCR; TCRdb's copy keeps in-frame clones and lacks some. The sample has roughly 250,000 clones; roughly 80% are singletons. The sequencing sample was made of peripheral blood. Source of these receptors: a woman aged 80 or over with acute or convalescent COVID-19. CDR3s include the opening cysteine and the closing phenylalanine or tryptophan. Fields, in order: V gene, J gene, clone size, D gene, CDR3 protein, CDR3 DNA. D genes are given only for firm matches. Expanded clones are given a class, and other clones once, few, many or no size at all.

TRBV5-1	TRBJ1-6	.	.	CASSLLGALYNSPLHF	TGCGCCAGCAGCTTGCTGGGGGCCCTCTATAATTCACCCCTCCACTTT
TRBV27	TRBJ2-1	.	.	CASSLLGGTSYNEQFF	TGTGCCAGCAGTTTACTAGGAGGAACGTCCTACAATGAGCAGTTCTTC
TRBV28	TRBJ2-5	few	TRBD1	CASSSGGQGGSETQYF	TGTGCCAGCAGCTCAGGAGGACAGGGGGGGTCGGAGACCCAGTACTTC
TRBV5-4	TRBJ1-1	.	TRBD1	CASSRTGREAFF	TGTGCCAGCAGCCGGACAGGTCGAGAAGCTTTCTTT
TRBV6-1	TRBJ1-4	.	.	CASSIPFRGEKLFF	TGTGCCAGCAGTATTCCGTTTCGGGGGGAAAAACTGTTTTTT
TRBV7-9	TRBJ1-4	.	TRBD1	CASSHSRGQNEKLFF	TGTGCCAGCAGCCACTCGAGGGGACAGAATGAAAAACTGTTTTTT
TRBV7-2	TRBJ1-5	few	.	CASSLERSGKPQHF	TGTGCCAGCAGCTTAGAGCGTTCCGGGAAGCCCCAGCATTTT
TRBV5-1	TRBJ2-1	few	.	CASSWDWGGEQFF	TGCGCCAGCAGCTGGGACTGGGGCGGTGAGCAGTTCTTC
TRBV19	TRBJ1-5	.	TRBD1	CASSLPTGQGISNQPQHF	TGTGCCAGTAGTCTCCCAACGGGACAGGGGATTAGCAATCAGCCCCAGCATTTT
TRBV5-1	TRBJ2-1	.	.	CASSLGGYNEQFF	TGCGCCAGCAGCTTAGGCGGCTACAATGAGCAGTTCTTC
TRBV7-9	TRBJ2-1	.	.	CASSLEGGPYNEQFF	TGTGCCAGCAGCTTAGAGGGGGGGCCCTACAATGAGCAGTTCTTC
TRBV27	TRBJ1-5	few	TRBD1	CASRAGGFSYSNQPQHF	TGTGCCAGCAGAGCAGGGGGTTTCTCATATAGCAATCAGCCCCAGCATTTT
TRBV7-6	TRBJ1-4	once	TRBD1	CASSRQGRPSTNEKLFF	TGTGCCAGCAGCCGACAGGGGAGGCCGTCAACTAATGAAAAACTGTTTTTT
TRBV5-4	TRBJ2-5	.	TRBD1	CASSKGTVPETQYF	TGTGCCAGCAGCAAAGGGACAGTCCCCGAGACCCAGTACTTC
TRBV5-1	TRBJ1-2	once	.	CASSFEPGHLSYGYTF	TGCGCCAGCAGCTTTGAACCGGGACACTTGAGCTATGGCTACACCTTC
TRBV4-2	TRBJ2-3	.	.	CASSQDVAQGSRGTQYF	TGTGCCAGCAGCCAAGATGTGGCCCAGGGGTCTCGCGGTACGCAGTATTTT
TRBV4-1	TRBJ2-7	few	TRBD1	CASSQEGQGGYEQYF	TGCGCCAGCAGCCAAGAGGGACAGGGGGGCTACGAGCAGTACTTC
TRBV27	TRBJ2-7	.	.	CASSGSDLSSSYEQYF	TGTGCCAGCAGTGGATCGGACTTATCGAGCTCCTACGAGCAGTACTTC
TRBV5-4	TRBJ1-1	.	TRBD1	CASSRGTGNDGLGFF	TGTGCCAGCAGCCGCGGGACAGGGAATGATGGCCTTGGTTTCTTT
TRBV7-2	TRBJ2-4	.	TRBD2	CASSQGASGGWAKNIQYF	TGTGCCAGCAGCCAAGGGGCTAGCGGGGGCTGGGCCAAAAACATTCAGTACTTC
TRBV11-1	TRBJ2-7	few	TRBD2	CASSLGGGQGYEQYF	TGTGCCAGCAGCTTAGGCGGGGGGCAGGGATACGAGCAGTACTTC
TRBV15	TRBJ2-7	.	.	CATSSPPGASLNEQYF	TGTGCCACCAGCAGCCCCCCGGGTGCCTCTTTGAACGAGCAGTACTTC
TRBV9	TRBJ2-2	.	TRBD1	CASSPQGARGTGELFF	TGTGCCAGCAGCCCCCAGGGGGCGCGGGGCACCGGGGAGCTGTTTTTT
TRBV4-2	TRBJ2-5	.	TRBD2	CASSQGAAGGEETQYF	TGTGCCAGCAGCCAAGGGGCAGCGGGGGGAGAGGAGACCCAGTACTTC
TRBV5-4	TRBJ2-3	once	TRBD2	CASSSLGLAGGTDTQYF	TGTGCCAGCAGCTCCCTCGGGCTAGCGGGGGGCACAGATACGCAGTATTTT
TRBV6-5	TRBJ1-4	.	.	CASRAVEKLFF	TGTGCCAGCAGGGCGGTAGAAAAACTGTTTTTT
TRBV7-8	TRBJ2-5	.	.	CASSSVTGPQETQYF	TGTGCCAGCAGCTCAGTGACAGGTCCCCAAGAGACCCAGTACTTC